This TCR beta chain comes out of a study of T cell repertoires in cytomegalovirus infection. Study background: Peptides in the study included HLA-C-restricted and HLA-B-restricted CMV epitopes. From public TCR beta signatures came an indication of both CMV infection and matching HLA type. Findings and limits, study-wide: HLA-C-restricted CMV clonotypes gave the most frequent clonotype in two of eight donors.

Details on this clonotype: Its cognate antigen is unknown.

The CDR3 consists of 16 residues. With 3 bases removed from V and 2 bases from J, the gap between germline ends came to 15 bases. In TCRdb, the reads were re-called with MiXCR into one record per CDR3 protein. The data hold about 900,000 distinct CDR3 sequences, with 25% to 40% observed a single time. The source material was cultured CD8+ T cells from PBMCs, sampled from culture after CMV antigen stimulation. The clonotype comes from a human donor in good health (CMV status not recorded). Some clones in this sample may be carry-over from other donors' samples. The rearrangement links TRBV12-3 or TRBV12-4 to TRBJ2-3; D remains ambiguous. The CDR3 DNA sequence: TGTGCCAGCAGTTTTTGGCACATAGCTCCCACAGATACGCAGTATTTT. Amino acid sequence: CASSFWHIAPTDTQYF.